This TCR beta chain originates from a study of CD8 T cells in Susac syndrome. The CDR3 is 14 amino acids. Between the trimmed V and J ends, which lost 6 bases and 0 bases, there was a span of 11 bases. Germline loops: CDR1 MDHEN, CDR2 SYDVKM. RNA in amounts of roughly 0.5 to 1 ug was reverse transcribed with random hexamers. TCRdb independently ran MiXCR on the immunoSEQ multiplex PCR reads; one entry per CDR3 protein. The top ten hold roughly 0.07% of the sample, which has around 280,000 distinct CDR3 sequences, about 90% seen once. The TCR comes from a human donor with multiple sclerosis. Material for sequencing was CD4+ T cells from PBMCs. The chain uses TRBV28 and TRBJ1-1; D gene ambiguous. CDR3: CASSLRFMNTEAFF. The CDR3 DNA reads as TGTGCCAGCAGCCTACGGTTCATGAACACTGAAGCTTTCTTT.